Listed below are T cell receptor beta chains from one sample, sequenced in a study of response to subunit inactivated influenza vaccine. Using its own MiXCR run on the RT-PCR reads, TCRdb lists one record per CDR3 protein. Of roughly 650,000 distinct CDR3 sequences listed, 15% to 19% are singletons. Here the sequenced sample was PBMCs from blood, taken about 12 days after vaccination. These receptor sequences come from a man aged 50 to 60 who received an inactivated influenza vaccine. The CDR3 runs from the conserved cysteine through the conserved F or W. The D gene is left open where the match is weak.

d_gene	v_gene	j_gene	CDR3aa
-	TRBV27	TRBJ2-7	CASSPPRFTGAAYEQYF
TRBD2	TRBV4-2	TRBJ2-3	CASSQGTSGVTGTDTQYF
-	TRBV10-3	TRBJ1-1	CAISLGQTNTEAFF
-	TRBV7-2	TRBJ2-7	CASSLAAGQSGEQYF
TRBD1	TRBV12-3/TRBV12-4	TRBJ2-1	CASSLGDRGPLGNEQFF
-	TRBV4-2	TRBJ2-1	CASSQDWTKLGYNEQFF
TRBD1	TRBV2	TRBJ2-1	CASSEIATGAYNEQFF
-	TRBV7-2	TRBJ1-5	CASSFSTGKPQHF
-	TRBV4-3	TRBJ1-3	CASSQQNSVNTIYF
-	TRBV24-1	TRBJ2-2	CATDGGSTGELFF
-	TRBV7-2	TRBJ2-3	CASSPSGSRNTQYF
TRBD2	TRBV7-2	TRBJ2-1	CASSNGGTSGGKKQFF
-	TRBV7-9	TRBJ2-7	CASSLAPQNEQYF
-	TRBV7-2	TRBJ2-5	CASTSSVGNQETQYF
TRBD2	TRBV24-1	TRBJ2-7	CATSDPGGGRAYEQYF
-	TRBV2	TRBJ2-7	CASSPPGFYYEQYF
TRBD1	TRBV5-1	TRBJ2-5	CASSLALGRGQLETQYF
-	TRBV20-1	TRBJ2-3	CSARKEADTQYF
-	TRBV18	TRBJ2-2	CASSPQGTGELFF
-	TRBV12-3/TRBV12-4	TRBJ2-3	CASSLVRNTDTQYF
-	TRBV24-1	TRBJ2-2	CATSEAAGARTGELFF
TRBD2	TRBV4-3	TRBJ2-7	CASSQIAGTYEQYF
-	TRBV6-5	TRBJ1-3	CASSYSGISGSGNTIYF
-	TRBV12-3/TRBV12-4	TRBJ1-2	CASSLQGGYGYTF
-	TRBV5-1	TRBJ2-3	CASSLDQGWADTQYF
-	TRBV5-1	TRBJ2-2	CASSLNQGYAGELFF
-	TRBV6-5	TRBJ2-7	CASSYPRHYEQYF
-	TRBV5-5	TRBJ1-1	CASSLGGSGYTEAFF
TRBD2	TRBV5-1	TRBJ2-1	CASSSNYTRLAGLLGEQFF
-	TRBV29-1	TRBJ2-3	CSVDLVTERDTQYF
-	TRBV7-9	TRBJ2-3	CASSLARRVATDTQYF